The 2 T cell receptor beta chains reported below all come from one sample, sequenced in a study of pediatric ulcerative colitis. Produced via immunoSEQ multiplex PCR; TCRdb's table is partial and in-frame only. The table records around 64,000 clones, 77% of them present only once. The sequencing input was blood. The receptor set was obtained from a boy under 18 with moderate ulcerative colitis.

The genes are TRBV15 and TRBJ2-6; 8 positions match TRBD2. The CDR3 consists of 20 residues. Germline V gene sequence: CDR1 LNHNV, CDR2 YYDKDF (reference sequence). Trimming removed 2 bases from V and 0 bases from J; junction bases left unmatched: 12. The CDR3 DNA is TGTGCCACCAGCAGACCCTCGGGGGGGGGCCAGAGCTCTGGGGCCAACGTCCTGACTTTC. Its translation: CATSRPSGGGQSSGANVLTF.

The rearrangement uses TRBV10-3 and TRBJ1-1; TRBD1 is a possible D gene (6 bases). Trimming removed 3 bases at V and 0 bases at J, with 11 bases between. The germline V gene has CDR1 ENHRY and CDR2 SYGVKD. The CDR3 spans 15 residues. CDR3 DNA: TGTGCCATCAGTGAACAGGGCCGATTGAACACTGAAGCTTTCTTT. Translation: CAISEQGRLNTEAFF.